The 12 T cell receptor beta chains in this list originate from one sample, sequenced in a study of T cells in Graves' hyperthyroidism and ophthalmopathy. Researchers took RNA transcripts and amplified the TCR beta CDR3 regions from them. HTBI primers were used for first-round RT-PCR of the TCR CDR3. Each CDR3 protein is one row after TCRdb ran MiXCR on the multiplex PCR reads. Of over 650,000 distinct CDR3 sequences listed, roughly 46% are singletons. Sequences were obtained from peripheral blood or thyroid tissue (not recorded which). The receptor set was obtained from an adult man with Graves' disease, either hyperthyroidism or ophthalmopathy (not recorded which).

This sequence joins TRBV7-9 and TRBJ1-4, with D unclear. Germline loops: CDR1 SEHNR, CDR2 FQNEAQ (reference sequence). This CDR3 spans 17 amino acids. V gave up 3 bases and J gave up 0 bases, with 14 bases separating them. The CDR3 DNA is TGTGCCAGCAGCTTCAAGGGCGCTGGGCCAACTAATGAAAAACTGTTTTTT. It is translated as CASSFKGAGPTNEKLFF.

Concerning this clonotype itself: At one end the junction does not follow the germline gene, possibly because of a read error. V and J are TRBV2 and TRBJ2-7; D gene ambiguous. The CDR3 has 16 amino acids. CDR1 SNHLY and CDR2 FYNNEI come from the germline V gene. For the CDR3, the DNA is TGTGCCGGCAGTAGTTGGGTGGCGGAGCCCTCCTACGAGCAGTACTTC. Translation: CAGSSWVAEPSYEQYF.

This clonotype was seen a few times. The rearrangement uses TRBV3-1 and TRBJ2-7; D ambiguous. Trimming stripped 0 bases from V and 5 bases from J, with 14 bases between. The CDR3 length is 15 residues. The germline CDR1 and CDR2 sequences are LGHDT and YNNKEL (reference sequence). The chain's CDR3 is CASSQDWNNQHEQYF. In DNA form, the CDR3 reads TGTGCCAGCAGCCAAGATTGGAATAATCAGCACGAGCAGTACTTC.

There are many counts of this clonotype. J is TRBJ1-2 and V is TRBV29-1; a possible D gene is TRBD1 (5 bases). The CDR3 has 14 residues. Germline V gene sequence: CDR1 SQVTM, CDR2 ANQGSEA. The V end was cut by 0 bases, the J end by 2 bases, with 10 bases between. CDR3 protein: CSVEEGTINYGYTF. DNA for the CDR3: TGCAGCGTTGAAGAGGGGACGATAAACTATGGCTACACCTTC.

This chain links TRBV6-4 with TRBJ1-2; D remains ambiguous. The germline V gene has CDR1 MRHNA and CDR2 SNTAGT. V dropped 7 bases and J dropped 4 bases, with 13 bases sitting between them. This CDR3 is built from 13 residues. CDR3 region: CASKGAGRYGYTF. As DNA, the CDR3 is TGTGCCAGCAAGGGCGCAGGCCGCTATGGCTACACCTTC.

About this clonotype: With a much larger clone just one base away, this may be a read error. The V and J genes are TRBV9 and TRBJ1-4; TRBD1 matches at 9 bases. The CDR3 totals 14 residues. With 3 bases clipped from V and 8 bases from J, the junction kept 5 bases outside the gene matches. The germline CDR1 and CDR2 sequences are SGDLS and YYNGEE. CDR3 nucleotides: TGTGCCAGCAGCGCAGGGACAGGGCGGGAAAAACTGTTTTTT. Amino acids: CASSAGTGREKLFF. Full variable domain (missing parts from reference TRBV9 and TRBJ1-4): DSGVTQTPKHLITATGQRVTLRCSPRSGDLSVYWYQQSLDQGLQFLIQYYNGEERAKGNILERFSAQQFPDLHSELNLSSLELGDSALYFCASSAGTGREKLFFGSGTQLSVL.

This clonotype has ten or more counts. The V call is TRBV29-1, the J call TRBJ1-2, with D possibly matching TRBD1 (5 bases). Trimming left V 6 bases short and J 10 bases short, with 18 bases between. CDR3 length: 12 amino acids. In germline, CDR1 is SQVTM, CDR2 ANQGSEA. The CDR3 loop reads CSVPGTDVAYTF. The CDR3, as DNA: TGCAGCGTCCCCGGGACGGACGTCGCCTACACCTTC.

In this sample, this clonotype turned up a few times. The V gene is TRBV2, the J gene TRBJ1-2, with D perhaps TRBD1 (5 bases). Germline lookup yields CDR1 SNHLY and CDR2 FYNNEI. This CDR3 spans 16 amino acids. V lost 3 bases, J lost 4 bases, and 18 bases lay in between. This CDR3 is CASSDFAGDPGYGYTF. DNA for the CDR3: TGTGCCAGCAGTGATTTTGCGGGGGACCCCGGCTATGGCTACACCTTC. The variable domain in full, with the rest retrieved from reference TRBV2 and TRBJ1-2, is EPEVTQTPSHQVTQMGQEVILRCVPISNHLYFYWYRQILGQKVEFLVSFYNNEISEKSEIFDDQFSVERPDGSNFTLKIRSTKLEDSAMYFCASSDFAGDPGYGYTFGSGTRLTVV.

This clonotype was counted a few times. The chain recombines TRBV2 with TRBJ1-4; D gene unclear. Germline lookup yields CDR1 SNHLY and CDR2 FYNNEI. The CDR3 contains 14 residues. Trimming stripped 7 bases from V and 0 bases from J, with 9 bases between. As DNA, the CDR3 is TGTGCCAGCATGCGGCAGACAACTAATGAAAAACTGTTTTTT. Residues: CASMRQTTNEKLFF.

In its sample, this clonotype was seen once. The junction departs from germline at one end; a sequencing error may be responsible. The chain carries TRBV7-2 and TRBJ1-2, with 8 bases lining up with TRBD1. This CDR3 is built from 13 residues. The germline CDR1 and CDR2 sequences are SGHTA and FQGNSA. CDR3 bases: TGTGCCCGCAGCGTGACAGGGGACTATGGCTACACCTTC. Its translation is CARSVTGDYGYTF.

This clonotype occurred a few times. This chain links TRBV13 with TRBJ1-2; no firm D call. The V end lost 5 bases, the J end lost 6 bases, and 13 bases lay between the germline ends. Germline CDR1 PRHDT, CDR2 FYEKMQ (reference sequence). The CDR3 consists of 13 residues. The DNA for the CDR3 is TGTGCCAGCAGCCCTCGGGGAATACATGGCTACACCTTC. Its translation: CASSPRGIHGYTF.

V and J are TRBV2 and TRBJ2-2; D is unclear. This CDR3 contains 15 residues. CDR1 SNHLY and CDR2 FYNNEI come from the germline V gene. The ends were cut back, 2 bases at V and 8 bases at J, with 15 bases in the middle. As DNA, the CDR3 is TGTGCCAGCAGTGAACACGGTCAACGCCCTGGGGAGCTGTTTTTT. It yields the protein CASSEHGQRPGELFF.